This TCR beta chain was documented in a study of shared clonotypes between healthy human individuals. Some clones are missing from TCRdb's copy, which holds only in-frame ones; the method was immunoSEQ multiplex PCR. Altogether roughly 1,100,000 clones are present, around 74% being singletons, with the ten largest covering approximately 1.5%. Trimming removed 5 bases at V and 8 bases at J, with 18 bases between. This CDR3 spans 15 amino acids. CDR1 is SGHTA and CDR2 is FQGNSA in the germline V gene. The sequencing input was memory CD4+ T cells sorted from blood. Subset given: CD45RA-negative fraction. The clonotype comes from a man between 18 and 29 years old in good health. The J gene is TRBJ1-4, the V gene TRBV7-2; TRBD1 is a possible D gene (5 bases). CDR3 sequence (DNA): TGTGCCAGCAGCCCCAGGACCGGCTGGGGCGAAAAACTGTTTTTT. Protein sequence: CASSPRTGWGEKLFF.